This is a list of T cell receptor beta chains from one sample in a study of shared clonotypes between healthy human individuals. The repertoire was sequenced with immunoSEQ multiplex PCR; TCRdb's copy has only in-frame clones and lacks some. The repertoire holds about 1.5 million clones, with 96% as singletons. Sequences were obtained from naive CD4+ T cells sorted from blood. These receptors originate from a man aged 25-45 years in good health. CDR3s include the opening cysteine and the closing phenylalanine or tryptophan. The order of the fields is D gene, clone size, J gene, V gene, CDR3 protein, CDR3 DNA. The D gene is left open where the match is weak. Only some rows state a clone size, as once, few, many or a class for expanded clones.

d_call: NA; clone_size: NA; j_call: TRBJ2-3; v_call: TRBV27; cdr3_aa: CASSFPPWDTQYF; cdr3_nt: TGTGCCAGCAGTTTTCCCCCCTGGGATACGCAGTATTTT
d_call: TRBD2; clone_size: NA; j_call: TRBJ2-1; v_call: TRBV7-6; cdr3_aa: CASSFAREGHNEQFF; cdr3_nt: TGTGCCAGCAGCTTCGCGCGGGAGGGCCATAATGAGCAGTTCTTC
d_call: NA; clone_size: NA; j_call: TRBJ2-7; v_call: TRBV28; cdr3_aa: CASTVVSSWVPYEQYF; cdr3_nt: TGTGCCAGCACCGTCGTGTCTAGCTGGGTCCCCTACGAGCAGTACTTC
d_call: TRBD1; clone_size: NA; j_call: TRBJ2-7; v_call: TRBV19; cdr3_aa: CASSKQGAAGEQYF; cdr3_nt: TGTGCCAGTAGTAAGCAGGGGGCAGCAGGCGAGCAGTACTTC
d_call: NA; clone_size: once; j_call: TRBJ2-2; v_call: TRBV27; cdr3_aa: CASSLTDRTLGGELFF; cdr3_nt: TGTGCCAGCAGTTTAACAGACAGGACATTGGGGGGGGAGCTGTTTTTT
d_call: NA; clone_size: NA; j_call: TRBJ1-1; v_call: TRBV7-8; cdr3_aa: CASSNTLNTEAFF; cdr3_nt: TGTGCCAGCAGCAACACACTGAACACTGAAGCTTTCTTT
d_call: NA; clone_size: NA; j_call: TRBJ2-6; v_call: TRBV7-3; cdr3_aa: CASSSNSGANVLTF; cdr3_nt: TGTGCCAGCAGCTCGAACTCTGGGGCCAACGTCCTGACTTTC
d_call: NA; clone_size: NA; j_call: TRBJ1-5; v_call: TRBV6-1; cdr3_aa: CASSETQGFQPQHF; cdr3_nt: TGTGCCAGCAGTGAAACCCAGGGGTTTCAGCCCCAGCATTTT
d_call: NA; clone_size: NA; j_call: TRBJ2-5; v_call: TRBV5-1; cdr3_aa: CASSLKLRETQYF; cdr3_nt: TGCGCCAGCAGCTTGAAGCTCCGGGAGACCCAGTACTTC
d_call: NA; clone_size: NA; j_call: TRBJ1-2; v_call: TRBV10-2; cdr3_aa: CASRDGTYGYTF; cdr3_nt: TGCGCCAGCAGAGATGGCACTTATGGCTACACCTTC
d_call: TRBD1; clone_size: NA; j_call: TRBJ1-1; v_call: TRBV5-4; cdr3_aa: CASSLSGQGVTEAFF; cdr3_nt: TGTGCCAGCAGCTTATCGGGACAGGGGGTCACTGAAGCTTTCTTT
d_call: NA; clone_size: NA; j_call: TRBJ2-7; v_call: TRBV19; cdr3_aa: CASTSGSYEQYF; cdr3_nt: TGTGCCAGTACATCGGGCTCCTACGAGCAGTACTTC
d_call: TRBD2; clone_size: NA; j_call: TRBJ2-3; v_call: TRBV9; cdr3_aa: CASSVQTGTSGESTDTQYF; cdr3_nt: TGTGCCAGCAGCGTTCAGACCGGGACTAGCGGAGAGAGCACAGATACGCAGTATTTT
d_call: NA; clone_size: NA; j_call: TRBJ2-7; v_call: TRBV21-1; cdr3_aa: CASSRRPLTGGLDEQYF; cdr3_nt: TGTGCCAGCAGCCGTAGACCTTTGACAGGGGGCTTGGACGAGCAGTACTTC
d_call: NA; clone_size: NA; j_call: TRBJ2-1; v_call: TRBV5-8; cdr3_aa: CASPRVRGRAYNEQFF; cdr3_nt: TGTGCCAGCCCCCGTGTGCGGGGGCGCGCCTACAATGAGCAGTTCTTC
d_call: NA; clone_size: NA; j_call: TRBJ1-2; v_call: TRBV5-4; cdr3_aa: CASSQGFMGNYGYTF; cdr3_nt: TGTGCCAGCAGCCAAGGGTTTATGGGGAACTATGGCTACACCTTC
d_call: NA; clone_size: NA; j_call: TRBJ1-1; v_call: TRBV5-6; cdr3_aa: CASSQAIYRMNTEAFF; cdr3_nt: TGTGCCAGCAGCCAAGCGATATACCGAATGAACACTGAAGCTTTCTTT
d_call: NA; clone_size: once; j_call: TRBJ2-2; v_call: TRBV2; cdr3_aa: CASANQGTGELFF; cdr3_nt: TGTGCCAGCGCGAACCAGGGTACCGGGGAGCTGTTTTTT
d_call: NA; clone_size: NA; j_call: TRBJ2-7; v_call: TRBV2; cdr3_aa: CASSNNEQYF; cdr3_nt: TGTGCCAGCAGTAACAACGAGCAGTACTTC
d_call: NA; clone_size: NA; j_call: TRBJ2-2; v_call: TRBV28; cdr3_aa: CASIWSNTGELFF; cdr3_nt: TGTGCCAGCATCTGGTCGAACACCGGGGAGCTGTTTTTT
d_call: NA; clone_size: NA; j_call: TRBJ2-1; v_call: TRBV10-3; cdr3_aa: CAISASSYNEQFF; cdr3_nt: TGTGCCATCTCGGCTAGCTCCTACAATGAGCAGTTCTTC
d_call: TRBD2; clone_size: once; j_call: TRBJ2-1; v_call: TRBV5-5; cdr3_aa: CASSKIAGVVDEQFF; cdr3_nt: TGTGCCAGCAGCAAAATAGCGGGAGTGGTAGATGAGCAGTTCTTC
d_call: TRBD1; clone_size: NA; j_call: TRBJ2-1; v_call: TRBV4-3; cdr3_aa: CASSHSTGSRVNEQFF; cdr3_nt: TGCGCCAGCAGCCATTCGACAGGGTCCAGGGTCAATGAGCAGTTCTTC
d_call: NA; clone_size: NA; j_call: TRBJ2-7; v_call: TRBV6-7; cdr3_aa: CASSYSKTRVASYEQYF; cdr3_nt: TGTGCCAGCAGTTACTCGAAGACCCGGGTAGCTTCCTACGAGCAGTACTTC
d_call: NA; clone_size: few; j_call: TRBJ2-7; v_call: TRBV2; cdr3_aa: CASSVTYEQYF; cdr3_nt: TGTGCCAGCAGCGTCACCTACGAGCAGTACTTC
d_call: NA; clone_size: NA; j_call: TRBJ2-5; v_call: TRBV10-3; cdr3_aa: CAVGGATGETQYF; cdr3_nt: TGTGCCGTGGGGGGCGCCACGGGAGAGACCCAGTACTTC
d_call: NA; clone_size: NA; j_call: TRBJ2-1; v_call: TRBV28; cdr3_aa: CASITAWDNEQFF; cdr3_nt: TGTGCCAGCATCACCGCGTGGGACAATGAGCAGTTCTTC
d_call: NA; clone_size: NA; j_call: TRBJ2-7; v_call: TRBV4-3; cdr3_aa: CASSQAWTAYEQYF; cdr3_nt: TGCGCCAGCAGCCAAGCGTGGACAGCGTACGAGCAGTACTTC
d_call: TRBD1; clone_size: NA; j_call: TRBJ2-1; v_call: TRBV6-1; cdr3_aa: CASSVRTGYSSYNEQFF; cdr3_nt: TGTGCCAGCAGTGTCCGGACAGGCTATTCCTCCTACAATGAGCAGTTCTTC
d_call: TRBD1; clone_size: NA; j_call: TRBJ2-6; v_call: TRBV18; cdr3_aa: CASSPTQTGVSGANVLTF; cdr3_nt: TGTGCCAGCTCACCGACACAAACAGGGGTATCTGGGGCCAACGTCCTGACTTTC
d_call: NA; clone_size: NA; j_call: TRBJ1-5; v_call: TRBV28; cdr3_aa: CASSLPTGFGSQPQHF; cdr3_nt: TGTGCCAGCAGTTTACCAACAGGGTTTGGGAGTCAGCCCCAGCATTTT
d_call: NA; clone_size: NA; j_call: TRBJ2-7; v_call: TRBV10-1; cdr3_aa: CASSDMGRGDSYEQYF; cdr3_nt: TGCGCCAGCAGTGATATGGGACGCGGGGATTCCTACGAGCAGTACTTC
d_call: TRBD1; clone_size: NA; j_call: TRBJ2-1; v_call: TRBV5-1; cdr3_aa: CASSLTGLNEQFF; cdr3_nt: TGCGCCAGCAGCCTGACAGGGCTTAATGAGCAGTTCTTC
d_call: NA; clone_size: NA; j_call: TRBJ2-3; v_call: TRBV27; cdr3_aa: CASRDTDTQYF; cdr3_nt: TGTGCCAGCCGAGACACAGATACGCAGTATTTT
d_call: TRBD2; clone_size: NA; j_call: TRBJ2-1; v_call: TRBV14; cdr3_aa: CASSPLAGVLYEQFF; cdr3_nt: TGTGCCAGCAGCCCCCTAGCGGGAGTCTTATATGAGCAGTTCTTC
d_call: TRBD1; clone_size: NA; j_call: TRBJ1-1; v_call: TRBV28; cdr3_aa: CASSLDRGRATEAFF; cdr3_nt: TGTGCCAGCAGTTTGGACAGGGGGCGCGCCACTGAAGCTTTCTTT
d_call: NA; clone_size: NA; j_call: TRBJ2-2; v_call: TRBV6-1; cdr3_aa: CASSEATRGSGELFF; cdr3_nt: TGTGCCAGCAGTGAAGCGACCAGGGGTTCCGGGGAGCTGTTTTTT
d_call: NA; clone_size: NA; j_call: TRBJ1-5; v_call: TRBV28; cdr3_aa: CASSFSGENQPQHF; cdr3_nt: TGTGCCAGCAGTTTTTCAGGGGAGAATCAGCCCCAGCATTTT
d_call: NA; clone_size: NA; j_call: TRBJ1-2; v_call: TRBV6-5; cdr3_aa: CASSYRGMGYGYTF; cdr3_nt: TGTGCCAGCAGTTATCGGGGGATGGGTTATGGCTACACCTTC
d_call: NA; clone_size: once; j_call: TRBJ1-5; v_call: TRBV9; cdr3_aa: CASSTDPNQPQHF; cdr3_nt: TGTGCCAGCAGCACAGACCCGAATCAGCCCCAGCATTTT
d_call: NA; clone_size: NA; j_call: TRBJ1-1; v_call: TRBV5-1; cdr3_aa: CASSVTGLNTEAFF; cdr3_nt: TGCGCCAGCAGCGTAACAGGGCTGAACACTGAAGCTTTCTTT
d_call: NA; clone_size: NA; j_call: TRBJ1-2; v_call: TRBV9; cdr3_aa: CASSAAPDGYGYTF; cdr3_nt: TGTGCCAGCAGCGCTGCCCCGGACGGATATGGCTACACCTTC
d_call: NA; clone_size: NA; j_call: TRBJ1-5; v_call: TRBV28; cdr3_aa: CASRGGVSQPQHF; cdr3_nt: TGTGCCAGCAGGGGTGGGGTTTCGCAGCCCCAGCATTTT
d_call: TRBD1; clone_size: NA; j_call: TRBJ2-7; v_call: TRBV15; cdr3_aa: CATSRLGTGGYEQYF; cdr3_nt: TGTGCCACCAGCAGATTAGGGACAGGAGGCTACGAGCAGTACTTC
d_call: NA; clone_size: once; j_call: TRBJ2-5; v_call: TRBV2; cdr3_aa: CASSPTRLEGTQYF; cdr3_nt: TGTGCCAGCAGTCCTACTAGATTGGAAGGGACCCAGTACTTC
d_call: TRBD1; clone_size: NA; j_call: TRBJ2-7; v_call: TRBV25-1; cdr3_aa: CASSWKGQGADEQYF; cdr3_nt: TGTGCCAGCAGTTGGAAGGGACAGGGGGCCGACGAGCAGTACTTC
d_call: NA; clone_size: NA; j_call: TRBJ1-1; v_call: TRBV27; cdr3_aa: CASSPWGPMNTEAFF; cdr3_nt: TGTGCCAGCAGTCCTTGGGGGCCGATGAACACTGAAGCCTTCTTT
d_call: NA; clone_size: NA; j_call: TRBJ1-2; v_call: TRBV2; cdr3_aa: CASSERSAHEFYGYTF; cdr3_nt: TGTGCCAGCAGTGAGCGGTCAGCCCACGAGTTCTATGGCTACACCTTC
d_call: NA; clone_size: NA; j_call: TRBJ2-3; v_call: TRBV5-1; cdr3_aa: CASGEQVSTDTQYF; cdr3_nt: TGCGCCAGCGGTGAGCAAGTTAGCACAGATACGCAGTATTTT